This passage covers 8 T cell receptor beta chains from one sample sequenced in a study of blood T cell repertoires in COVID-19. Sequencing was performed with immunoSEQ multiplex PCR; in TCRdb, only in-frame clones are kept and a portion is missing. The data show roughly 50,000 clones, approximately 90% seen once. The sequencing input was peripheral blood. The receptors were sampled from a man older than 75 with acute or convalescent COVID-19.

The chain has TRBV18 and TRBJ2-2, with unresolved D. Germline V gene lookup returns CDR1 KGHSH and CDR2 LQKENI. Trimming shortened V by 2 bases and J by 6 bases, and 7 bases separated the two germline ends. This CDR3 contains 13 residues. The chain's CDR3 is CASSPSLSGELFF. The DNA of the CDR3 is TGTGCCAGCTCACCATCTCTTTCCGGGGAGCTGTTTTTT.

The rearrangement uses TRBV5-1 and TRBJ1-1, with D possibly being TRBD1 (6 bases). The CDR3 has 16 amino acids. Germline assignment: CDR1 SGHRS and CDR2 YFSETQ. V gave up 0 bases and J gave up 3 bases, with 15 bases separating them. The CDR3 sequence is CASSLGHRALDTEAFF. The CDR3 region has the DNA TGCGCCAGCAGCTTGGGGCACAGGGCCCTGGACACTGAAGCTTTCTTT.

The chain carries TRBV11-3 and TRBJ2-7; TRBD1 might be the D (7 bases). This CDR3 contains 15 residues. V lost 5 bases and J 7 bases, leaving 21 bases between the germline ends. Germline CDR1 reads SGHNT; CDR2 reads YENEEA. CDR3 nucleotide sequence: TGTGCCAGCAGCCCCTCCGAGACAGGGAGCGGGGAGCAGTACTTC. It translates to CASSPSETGSGEQYF.

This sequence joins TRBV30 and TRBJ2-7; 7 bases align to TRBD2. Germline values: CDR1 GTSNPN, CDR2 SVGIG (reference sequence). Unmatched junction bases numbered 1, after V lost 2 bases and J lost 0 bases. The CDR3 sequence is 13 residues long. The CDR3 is CAWSSGGSYEQYF. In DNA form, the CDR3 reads TGTGCCTGGAGTTCGGGGGGCTCCTACGAGCAGTACTTC. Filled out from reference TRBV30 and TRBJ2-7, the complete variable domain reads SQTIHQWPATLVQPVGSPLSLECTVEGTSNPNLYWYRQAAGRGLQLLFYSVGIGQISSEVPQNLSASRPQDRQFILSSKKLLLSDSGFYLCAWSSGGSYEQYFGPGTRLTVT.

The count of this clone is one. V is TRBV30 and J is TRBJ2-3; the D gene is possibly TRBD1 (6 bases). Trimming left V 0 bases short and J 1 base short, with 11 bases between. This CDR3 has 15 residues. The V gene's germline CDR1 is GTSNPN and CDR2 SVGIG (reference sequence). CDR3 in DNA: TGTGCCTGGAGTGTAGGGGCAGGGGGCACAGATACGCAGTATTTT. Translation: CAWSVGAGGTDTQYF.

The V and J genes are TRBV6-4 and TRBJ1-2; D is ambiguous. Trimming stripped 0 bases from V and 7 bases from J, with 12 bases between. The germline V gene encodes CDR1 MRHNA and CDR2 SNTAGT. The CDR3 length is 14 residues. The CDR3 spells CASSDSIPGRGYTF. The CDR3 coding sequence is TGTGCCAGCAGTGACTCGATCCCGGGTCGTGGCTACACCTTC.

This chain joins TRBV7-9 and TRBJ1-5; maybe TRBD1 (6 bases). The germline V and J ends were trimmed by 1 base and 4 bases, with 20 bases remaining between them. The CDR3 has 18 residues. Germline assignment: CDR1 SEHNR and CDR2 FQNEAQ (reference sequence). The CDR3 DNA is TGTGCCAGCAGCTTAGTAAGGCCTGCGGGGGCGGAAAATCAGCCCCAGCATTTT. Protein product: CASSLVRPAGAENQPQHF. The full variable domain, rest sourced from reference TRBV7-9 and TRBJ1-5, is DTGVSQNPRHKITKRGQNVTFRCDPISEHNRLYWYRQTLGQGPEFLTYFQNEAQLEKSRLLSDRFSAERPKGSFSTLEIQRTEQGDSAMYLCASSLVRPAGAENQPQHFGDGTRLSIL.

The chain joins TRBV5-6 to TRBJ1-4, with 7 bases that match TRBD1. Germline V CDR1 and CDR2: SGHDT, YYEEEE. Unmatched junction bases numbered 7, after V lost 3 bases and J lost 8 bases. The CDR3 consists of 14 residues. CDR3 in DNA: TGTGCCAGCAGCTCGACAGGGTATAGGGAAAAACTGTTTTTT. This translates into CASSSTGYREKLFF.